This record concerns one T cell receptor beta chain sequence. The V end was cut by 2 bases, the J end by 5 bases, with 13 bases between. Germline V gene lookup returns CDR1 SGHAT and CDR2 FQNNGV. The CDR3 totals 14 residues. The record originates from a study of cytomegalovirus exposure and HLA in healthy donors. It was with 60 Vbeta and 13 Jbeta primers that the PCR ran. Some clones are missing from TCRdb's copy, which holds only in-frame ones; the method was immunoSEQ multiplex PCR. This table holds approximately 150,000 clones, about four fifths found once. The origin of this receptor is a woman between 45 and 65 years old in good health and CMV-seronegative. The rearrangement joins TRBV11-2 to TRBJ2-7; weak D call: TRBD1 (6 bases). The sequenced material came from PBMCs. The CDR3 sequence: CASSLTGLNHEQYF. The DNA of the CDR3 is TGTGCCAGCAGCTTAACAGGGCTGAACCACGAGCAGTACTTC. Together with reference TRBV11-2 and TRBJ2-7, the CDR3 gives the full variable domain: EAGVAQSPRYKIIEKRQSVAFWCNPISGHATLYWYQQILGQGPKLLIQFQNNGVVDDSQLPKDRFSAERLKGVDSTLKIQPAKLEDSAVYLCASSLTGLNHEQYFGPGTRLTVT.